A selection of T cell receptor beta chains follows, all from one sample in a study of T cell repertoires in cytomegalovirus infection. A single record per CDR3 protein comes from TCRdb applying MiXCR to the reads. The repertoire consists of 200,000 to 250,000 distinct CDR3 sequences, with approximately 22% occurring once and the leading ten covering 15% to 20%. The specimen sequenced was CD8+ T cells from PBMCs. All receptors derive from a human donor in good health (CMV status not recorded). Some clones in this sample may be carry-over from other donors' samples. Both conserved end residues are part of each CDR3. D genes are given only for firm matches. Expanded clones get a size class; other rows say once, few or many, or leave the size out.

d_gene	v_gene	j_gene	abundance	CDR3nt	CDR3aa
.	TRBV10-3	TRBJ1-5	.	TGTGCCACCGGGAGGGATGACGGGGCCGGCTTGAAGGATTTT	CATGRDDGAGLKDF
TRBD1	TRBV28	TRBJ2-5	many	TGTGCCAGCAGTCGGACAGGCCAAGAGACCCAGTACTTC	CASSRTGQETQYF
.	TRBV12-3/TRBV12-4	TRBJ2-1	.	TGTGCCAGCAGCCCAAACTTGTATGAGCAGTTCTTC	CASSPNLYEQFF
TRBD1	TRBV19	TRBJ1-5	.	TGTGCCAGTGGACAGGGGGTTAGCAATCAGCCCCAGCATTTT	CASGQGVSNQPQHF
.	TRBV6-6	TRBJ1-1	few	TGTGCCACATTAAGGGTTTTAGCCTTCCAGGTTGAAGCTTTCTTT	CATLRVLAFQVEAFF
.	TRBV7-9	TRBJ1-1	few	TGTGCCAGCAGCTCAACCCCGGACAGACGACTTGAGGCTTTCTTT	CASSSTPDRRLEAFF
TRBD2	TRBV20-1	TRBJ2-5	few	TGCAGTGCCTCAAGACTAGCGGGGCCCCAAGAGACCCAGTACTTC	CSASRLAGPQETQYF
TRBD1	TRBV7-2	TRBJ2-1	few	TGTGCCAGCAGCTTAGCAGACAGGGGGCTTCGGAATGAGCAGTTCTTC	CASSLADRGLRNEQFF
.	TRBV28	TRBJ2-7	many	TGTGCCAGCAGAGTCGGCTACGAGCAGTACTTC	CASRVGYEQYF
.	TRBV5-6	TRBJ1-1	few	TGTGCCAGCAGCTTGTTGACGGTTAACACTGAAGCTTTCTTT	CASSLLTVNTEAFF
TRBD1	TRBV7-9	TRBJ1-1	.	TGTGCCACCACAGGGGAGATGAACACTGAAGCTTTCTTT	CATTGEMNTEAFF
TRBD1	TRBV7-6	TRBJ2-7	few	TGTGCCAGCAGCGAGGGACCCGGGACAGAGTACGAGCAGTACTTC	CASSEGPGTEYEQYF
TRBD1	TRBV4-2	TRBJ1-4	few	TGTGCCAGCAGCCAAGGCCGACAGGGGGTAGAGGAAAAACTGTTTTTT	CASSQGRQGVEEKLFF
.	TRBV7-2	TRBJ2-3	many	TGTGCCAGCAGCTTGGACCTCACAGACCCCGGGCTTAGCACAGATACGCAGTATTTT	CASSLDLTDPGLSTDTQYF
TRBD2	TRBV7-6	TRBJ2-7	few	TGTGCCAGCAGCCCCCTCAGGGGGACTAGCGCCGCCTACGAGCAGTACTTC	CASSPLRGTSAAYEQYF
.	TRBV4-2	TRBJ2-5	.	TGTGCCAGCAGCCAAGATCAGAGTATCGAGACCCAGTACTTC	CASSQDQSIETQYF
.	TRBV5-4	TRBJ1-6	.	TGTGCCAGCAGCTCCAGAGACAGGCCACCCCTCCACTTT	CASSSRDRPPLHF
.	TRBV7-9	TRBJ2-7	few	TGTGCCAGCAGCTCCCGGGAGACTTCCTACGAGCAGTACTTC	CASSSRETSYEQYF
TRBD1	TRBV2	TRBJ2-7	.	TGTGCCAGCAGAGATGGGACAGGGGATCCCTACGAGCAGTACTTC	CASRDGTGDPYEQYF
.	TRBV28	TRBJ1-1	.	TGTGCCAGCAGTTTATCACAGGGCGGCACTGAAGCTTTCTTT	CASSLSQGGTEAFF
TRBD2	TRBV4-2	TRBJ2-5	few	TGTGCCAGCAGCCAAGAAGCGGGGTCCGGAGAGACCCAGTACTTC	CASSQEAGSGETQYF
.	TRBV28	TRBJ1-5	many	TGTGCCAGCAGACCCGGGGAGTATAGCAATCAGCCCCAGCATTTT	CASRPGEYSNQPQHF
TRBD1	TRBV2	TRBJ1-6	.	TGTGCCAGCCGAGGACAGGGGGTTGATTATAATTCACCCCTCCACTTT	CASRGQGVDYNSPLHF
.	TRBV7-9	TRBJ1-1	few	TGTGCCAGCAGCCAGGGACCGATGAGCACTGAAGCTTTCTTT	CASSQGPMSTEAFF
TRBD1	TRBV7-9	TRBJ2-1	few	TGTGCCAGCAACATTCCGGGACAGAGATACAATGAGCAGTTCTTC	CASNIPGQRYNEQFF
TRBD2	TRBV12-3/TRBV12-4	TRBJ2-1	.	TGTGCCAGCAGCATCGGGACTAGCGGGCTCTACAATGAGCAGTTCTTC	CASSIGTSGLYNEQFF
.	TRBV11-2	TRBJ2-7	many	TGTGCCAGCAGCCAAATCATCTACGAGCAGTACTTC	CASSQIIYEQYF
.	TRBV28	TRBJ2-6	.	TGTGCCAGCAGTTCGGACTTCTCTGGGGCCAACGTCCTGACTTTC	CASSSDFSGANVLTF
.	TRBV5-5	TRBJ2-1	few	TGTGCCAGCAGCTTGATGCCCGACAATGAGCAGTTCTTC	CASSLMPDNEQFF
TRBD1	TRBV4-1	TRBJ1-1	few	TGCGCCAGCAGCCAAAACCCAGGACAGGTTGAAGCTTTCTTT	CASSQNPGQVEAFF
.	TRBV7-9	TRBJ2-3	once	TGTGCCAGCAGCCCCCTAGTGGGGGGGCTAGATACGCAGGATTTT	CASSPLVGGLDTQDF
.	TRBV5-8	TRBJ2-5	many	TGTGCCAGCAGCTTGCGGACGGCGGCGGAGACCCAGTACTTC	CASSLRTAAETQYF
.	TRBV7-9	TRBJ1-1	many	TGTGCCAGCAGCTTATTGGGGGGTGGGGACACTCGGAACATGAACACTGAAGCTTTCTTT	CASSLLGGGDTRNMNTEAFF
.	TRBV10-3	TRBJ2-2	.	TGTGCCATCAGTGGTGGGGACACCGGGGAGCTGTTTTTT	CAISGGDTGELFF
TRBD1	TRBV12-5	TRBJ2-7	.	TGTGCTAGTGGAATTGACAGGGACCACGAGCAGTACTTC	CASGIDRDHEQYF
.	TRBV19	TRBJ1-5	once	TGTGCCACTGAGGGAGCTAGCAATCAGCCCCAGCATTTT	CATEGASNQPQHF
.	TRBV28	TRBJ1-1	few	TGTGCCAGCAGGATAGGGGACACTGAAGCTTTCTTT	CASRIGDTEAFF
TRBD2	TRBV7-2	TRBJ2-1	many	TGTGCCAGCAGCTCCACGCGGGGGGCCTTCTACAATGAGCAGTTCTTC	CASSSTRGAFYNEQFF
TRBD1	TRBV4-1	TRBJ2-7	few	TGCGCCAGCAGCGTACGACAGGGAAACTACGAGCAGTACTTC	CASSVRQGNYEQYF
.	TRBV9	TRBJ2-5	.	TGTGCCAGCAGCGTAGATGGGGCGGGGACTGTCCAAGAGACCCAGTACTTC	CASSVDGAGTVQETQYF
TRBD2	TRBV28	TRBJ2-7	few	TGTGCCAGCTCACCACCGGCGGGAGTCTCCTACGAGCAGTACTTC	CASSPPAGVSYEQYF
TRBD1	TRBV25-1	TRBJ2-1	few	TGTGCCAGCTCCCCCGGGACAGCCAATGAGCAGTTCTTC	CASSPGTANEQFF
TRBD1	TRBV7-9	TRBJ1-4	.	TGTGCCAGCAGCAGAATGGGACAGCCAAAACTGTTTTTT	CASSRMGQPKLFF
.	TRBV28	TRBJ2-7	.	TGTGCCAGCACCTTTAGTCAGGGACCCTTCTACGAGCAGTACTTC	CASTFSQGPFYEQYF
.	TRBV7-2	TRBJ2-7	many	TGTGCCAGCAGCTACATATCGACAGGTCAGACACCCTACGAGCAGTACTTC	CASSYISTGQTPYEQYF
.	TRBV7-1	TRBJ1-2	few	TGTGCCAGCAGCCCAGACTCCCGACCGCCCAACTATGGCTACACCTTC	CASSPDSRPPNYGYTF
.	TRBV5-6	TRBJ1-1	many	TGTGCCAGCAGCTTCTCCGGGTTGAACACTGAAGCTTTCTTT	CASSFSGLNTEAFF
.	TRBV19	TRBJ1-5	few	TGTGCCAGTAGTATAGAGGCAGGCCCAGATCAGCCCCAGCATTTT	CASSIEAGPDQPQHF
TRBD2	TRBV20-1	TRBJ2-1	.	TGCAGTGCGCCCGGGACTAGCTCTACAAGGGAGCAGTTCTTC	CSAPGTSSTREQFF
.	TRBV7-9	TRBJ2-2	many	TGTGCCAGCACCCCATGGATGGGCGCCGGGGAGCTGTTTTTT	CASTPWMGAGELFF
.	TRBV11-2	TRBJ1-1	few	TGTGCCAGCAGCTCCCATTGGCAAGCTATCGGGGGAGCTTTCTTT	CASSSHWQAIGGAFF
.	TRBV2	TRBJ1-1	few	TGTGCCAGCATGCCAGCGAACACTGAAGCTTTCTTT	CASMPANTEAFF
.	TRBV19	TRBJ1-1	.	TGTGCCAGTAGTACGGGCATTCGGGAGGCTTTCTTT	CASSTGIREAFF
TRBD1	TRBV2	TRBJ1-1	many	TGTGCCAGCAGCCCCGGACAGGGCACTGAAGCTTTCTTT	CASSPGQGTEAFF
.	TRBV14	TRBJ2-1	many	TGTGCCAGCAGCCAGACCGACAGAAAATCCTACAATGAGCAGTTCTTC	CASSQTDRKSYNEQFF
.	TRBV7-9	TRBJ2-7	.	TGTGCCAGCAGCTTGCTTGATCCCGAGCAGTACTTC	CASSLLDPEQYF
.	TRBV28	TRBJ1-2	.	TGTGCCAGCAGTTTTCGGGGGCCGGGAGCCTATGGCTGCACCTTC	CASSFRGPGAYGCTF